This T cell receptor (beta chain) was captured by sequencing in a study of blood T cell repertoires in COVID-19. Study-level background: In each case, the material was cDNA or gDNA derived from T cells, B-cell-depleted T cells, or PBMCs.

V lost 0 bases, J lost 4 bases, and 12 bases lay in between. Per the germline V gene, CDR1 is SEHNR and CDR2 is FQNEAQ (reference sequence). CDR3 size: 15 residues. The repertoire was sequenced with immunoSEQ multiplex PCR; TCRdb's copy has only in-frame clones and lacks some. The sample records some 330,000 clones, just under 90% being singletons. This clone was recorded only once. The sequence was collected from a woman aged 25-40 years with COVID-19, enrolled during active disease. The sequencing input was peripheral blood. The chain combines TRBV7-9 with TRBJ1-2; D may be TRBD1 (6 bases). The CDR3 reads CASSLARGGAYGYTF. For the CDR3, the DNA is TGTGCCAGCAGCTTAGCCAGGGGAGGGGCCTATGGCTACACCTTC.